This entry features one T cell receptor beta chain sequence. This record belongs to a study of radiotherapy plus CTLA-4 blockade in lung cancer. Study summary: Objective responses were documented in under 20% of patients, with disease control in about 29%.

In germline, CDR1 is LGHNA, CDR2 YSLEER. CDR3 size: 13 residues. V was shortened by 0 bases and J by 4 bases, with 6 bases between the two germline ends. The protocol was immunoSEQ multiplex PCR, while the TCRdb copy is restricted to in-frame clones and leaves out a portion. Among 50,000 or so clones, approximately 79% were seen once, and the ten largest hold 8.3%. The chain carries TRBV4-3 and TRBJ1-1, with D tentatively TRBD1 (5 bases). This material consisted of peripheral blood, taken from a patient treated with radiotherapy plus ipilimumab. The origin of this receptor is a human donor with non-small cell lung cancer who had stable disease on radiotherapy plus ipilimumab. CDR3 in amino acids: CASSQDQGTEAFF. CDR3 bases: TGCGCCAGCAGCCAAGATCAGGGCACTGAAGCTTTCTTT.